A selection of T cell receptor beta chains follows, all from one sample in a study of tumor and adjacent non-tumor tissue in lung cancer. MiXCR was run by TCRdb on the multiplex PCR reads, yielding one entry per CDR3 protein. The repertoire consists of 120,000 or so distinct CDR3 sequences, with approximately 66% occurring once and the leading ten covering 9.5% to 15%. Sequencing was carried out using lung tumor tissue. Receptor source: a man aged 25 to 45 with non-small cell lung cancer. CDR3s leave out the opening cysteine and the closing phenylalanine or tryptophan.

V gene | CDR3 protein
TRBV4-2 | ASKGQASEKLF
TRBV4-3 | ASSQGVVDSRAYNSPLH
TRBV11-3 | ACSLNGEQF
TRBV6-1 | ASSELGADSEAF
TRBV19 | ASSTGDSLSNEQF
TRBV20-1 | NARDSGGPFYEQY
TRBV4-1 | ASSLLQPSYNEQF
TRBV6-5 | ASSNNYGYT
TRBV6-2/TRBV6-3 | ASRVAEGPGELF
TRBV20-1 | SARDLRGPPGAQY
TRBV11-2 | ASSPFGNYGYT
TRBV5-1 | ASWHLAPYNEQF
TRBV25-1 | ASSELGPQETQY
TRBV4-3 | ASGQDWVGGYEQY
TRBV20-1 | SVSPPRSNEQF
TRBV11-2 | ATSRGAGEGNTEAF
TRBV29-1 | SVVRGPYEQL
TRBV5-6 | ASSLGGAQTWGYT
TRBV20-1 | SASVVQAQH
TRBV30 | ASRSGRVYEQH
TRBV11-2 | ASSLGALVGGSDTQY
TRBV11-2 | ASSLWVGANSPLH
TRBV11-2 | ASDPRVRADTQY
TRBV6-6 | ASSMPGQARTEAL
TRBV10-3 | AISESTSGVGETQY
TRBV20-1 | SARDGWDKH
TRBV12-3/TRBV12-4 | ASSSDRAGQPQH
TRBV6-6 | ASSRDLRNPYEQY
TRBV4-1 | ASSQSDNTEAF
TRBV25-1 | VSSDVRGQGDYGYT
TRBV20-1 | SAREGRQGKMGRTQY
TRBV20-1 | SARGNWETQY
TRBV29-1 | SVGPRGVEQY
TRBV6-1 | ASSAGGIGELF
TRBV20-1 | RLGVRIYGYT
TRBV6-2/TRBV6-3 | ASIDGGTEAF
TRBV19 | ASSIVGTARNNSPLH
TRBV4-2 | ASSQELDQKTGELF
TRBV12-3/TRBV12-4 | ASSSTTGEETQY
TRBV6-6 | VSSYATQGGDTQY
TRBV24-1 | AAGRGYTQY
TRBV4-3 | ASSQEYPESSYNEQF
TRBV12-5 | ASGSGLGEYNEQF
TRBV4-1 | ASSQDEEADTEAF
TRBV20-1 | SARGQRDTEAF
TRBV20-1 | SARGQGKDYT
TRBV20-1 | CAAGQSTGELF
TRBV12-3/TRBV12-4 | ASSLRRLGETQY
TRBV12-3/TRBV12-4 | VSSFEGGATNEKLF
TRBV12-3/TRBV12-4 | ASSWGQGGTGELF
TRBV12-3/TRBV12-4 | ASSPDRGVLGTDTQY
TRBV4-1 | ASNQEGRGDQPQH
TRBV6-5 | VSSYSKWAGNEQL
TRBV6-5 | ASRPGHGAGEQY
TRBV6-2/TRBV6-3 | VSSYLDTQY